This TCR beta chain was recovered during a study of beta chain features in type 1 diabetes. Study-wide results and limits: These data did not resolve whether HLA type affects TCRB rearrangement. Healthy donors had naive, central memory and Treg TCRB repertoires that appeared less similar than those seen among patients. The study notes PCR might favor shorter templates equally in patients and controls.

Notes on this clone: Its antigen is still unknown.

The sequenced template was cDNA made from the entire isolated RNA. Data came from immunoSEQ multiplex PCR; TCRdb stores just in-frame clones and leaves some out. The sample gives fewer than 250,000 clones, over 8.5% of which show up once; 0.03% to 0.035% is in the top ten. CDR3 length: 15 amino acids. V lost 1 base and J lost 8; bases outside the gene matches: 2. Germline loops: CDR1 LGHNA, CDR2 YNFKEQ. Source material: naive CD4+ T cells from blood. The source of this sequence is a woman aged 18-30 years in good health. V usage is TRBV4-2 and J usage is TRBJ1-6; 10 nucleotides agree with TRBD1. The CDR3 sequence is CASSQGDRGHSPLHF. Written as DNA, the CDR3 is TGTGCCAGCAGCCAAGGGGACAGGGGCCATTCACCCCTCCACTTT.